This TCR beta chain emerged from a study of blood T cell repertoires in COVID-19. About the study: COVID-19 samples, acute and convalescent, were from the United States, Italy and Spain. Nucleic acid was either cDNA or gDNA, and it came from T cells, B-cell-depleted T cells, or PBMCs.

Authors' processing steps: Scientists estimated how many nucleated cells there were by amplifying reference gene primers. TCRdb's table, derived via immunoSEQ multiplex PCR, lists solely in-frame clones and lacks some. The V and J calls and clone size were taken over from that table, and D and trimming were inferred from the DNA. The sample holds roughly 60,000 clones, roughly 77% seen once. The CDR3 covers 14 residues. CDR1 and CDR2 from the germline V gene are MGHDK and SYGVNS. V lost 4 bases, J lost 3 bases, and 10 bases lay in between. This clonotype was sampled from an elderly man with acute or convalescent COVID-19. The chain couples TRBV25-1 to TRBJ1-5; D possibly corresponds to TRBD1 (6 bases). Material: peripheral blood. In DNA form, the CDR3 reads TGTGCCAGCAGTGTAACAGGGTCCAATCAGCCCCAGCATTTT. Translated, it gives CASSVTGSNQPQHF.